Presented here are 14 T cell receptor beta chains from one specimen sequenced in a study of shared clonotypes between healthy human individuals. Sequenced by immunoSEQ multiplex PCR; TCRdb stores in-frame clones only, minus some. The sample lists 1.6 million or so clones; 98% to 99% were seen once. The specimen sequenced was naive CD4+ T cells sorted from blood. Documented subset: CD45RA+ positively selected. The receptors originated from a man aged 25-40 years in good health.

CDR3 protein: CASSPVAGAGMFF. In nucleotides, the CDR3 is TGTGCCAGCAGTCCAGTAGCGGGAGCGGGTATGTTCTTC. The chain couples TRBV6-5 to TRBJ2-1, with 9 bases matching TRBD2. Per germline, CDR1 MNHEY and CDR2 SVGAGI. Trimming took 5 bases from V and 15 from J; bases not matched to a gene: 11. The CDR3 is made up of 13 amino acids.

CDR3 residues: CSVDETQYF. In DNA, the CDR3 is TGCAGCGTTGACGAGACCCAGTACTTC. V and J are TRBV29-1 and TRBJ2-5; D is ambiguous. This CDR3 comprises 9 residues. Germline assignment: CDR1 SQVTM and CDR2 ANQGSEA. V was trimmed by 3 bases and J by 5 bases, leaving 1 base between them.

The chain carries TRBV11-2 and TRBJ2-7; a possible D gene is TRBD1 (5 bases). The CDR3 runs 17 residues. Germline CDR1 SGHAT, CDR2 FQNNGV. V gave up 2 bases and J gave up 3 bases, with 20 bases separating them. In DNA, the CDR3 is TGTGCCAGCAGCTTATCCCAGCAATGGGGCCAATTCTACGAGCAGTACTTC. Protein sequence: CASSLSQQWGQFYEQYF. Based on the CDR3 plus reference TRBV11-2 and TRBJ2-7, the full variable domain is EAGVAQSPRYKIIEKRQSVAFWCNPISGHATLYWYQQILGQGPKLLIQFQNNGVVDDSQLPKDRFSAERLKGVDSTLKIQPAKLEDSAVYLCASSLSQQWGQFYEQYFGPGTRLTVT.

The chain is built from TRBV28 and TRBJ2-3; D remains ambiguous. CDR3 length: 15 residues. The V gene's germline CDR1 is MDHEN and CDR2 SYDVKM. The V end lost 2 bases, the J end lost 1 base, and 10 bases lay between the germline ends. The DNA for the CDR3 is TGTGCCAGCAGTTTAGACCTTCGGGGCACAGATACGCAGTATTTT. It yields the protein CASSLDLRGTDTQYF.

With regard to this clone: One end of the junction fails to match germline, which may point to a read error. The chain links TRBV7-9 to TRBJ2-5; no clear D. The CDR3 totals 14 residues. Germline V CDR1 and CDR2: SEHNR, FQNEAQ (reference sequence). This chain's CDR3 is CASSLSAVQVTQYF. The CDR3 DNA is TGTGCCAGCAGCTTATCGGCTGTTCAAGTGACCCAGTACTTC.

The genes are TRBV6-5 and TRBJ1-2, with no clear D. The CDR3 is 14 residues long. The germline V gene has CDR1 MNHEY and CDR2 SVGAGI. The ends were cut back, 2 bases at V and 2 bases at J, with 9 bases in the middle. The CDR3 region has the DNA TGTGCCAGCAGTTACGTGTGGACGAACTATGGCTACACCTTC. This sequence encodes CASSYVWTNYGYTF.

The genes are TRBV19 and TRBJ2-2; 7 nucleotides match TRBD2. Looked up from germline, CDR1 is LNHDA and CDR2 is SQIVND (reference sequence). V lost 1 base and J lost 2; bases outside the gene matches: 7. The CDR3 is made up of 17 amino acids. The CDR3 nucleotides read TGTGCCAGTAGTATAGGCCCGGGACTAATTAACACCGGGGAGCTGTTTTTT. Translated: CASSIGPGLINTGELFF.

Comment on this clone: The same CDR3 arises from other DNA sequences in this sample as well. The CDR3 is CASSPRQGDYEQYF. For the CDR3, the DNA is TGTGCCAGCTCACCTCGCCAGGGGGACTACGAGCAGTACTTC. The chain recombines TRBV18 with TRBJ2-7; 7 positions match TRBD1. J gave up 3 bases and V 3 bases, and 5 bases lay outside the gene matches. The CDR3 loop spans 14 amino acids. Germline V lookup: CDR1 KGHSH, CDR2 LQKENI.

In DNA form, the CDR3 reads TGTGCCAGCAGCGAACCGGGACTAGCGGGGAGGGAGACCCAGTACTTC. It is translated as CASSEPGLAGRETQYF. The rearrangement joins TRBV9 to TRBJ2-5, with 13 bases lining up with TRBD2. This CDR3 spans 16 amino acids. J lost 5 bases, V lost 3 bases, and 7 bases had no gene match. Per germline, CDR1 SGDLS and CDR2 YYNGEE.

The chain uses TRBV4-3 and TRBJ1-3; 8 bases match TRBD1. CDR3 size: 18 residues. Germline trimming cut 2 bases from V and 1 base from J; bases unmatched to any gene: 10. Germline V gene sequence: CDR1 LGHNA, CDR2 YSLEER. CDR3 protein: CASSQRFQGAESGNTIYF. CDR3 in DNA: TGCGCCAGCAGCCAACGATTTCAGGGGGCCGAGTCTGGAAACACCATATATTTT.

This clone was seen only once. The rearrangement links TRBV6-5 to TRBJ2-7; 8 positions match TRBD1. CDR1 MNHEY and CDR2 SVGAGI come from the germline V gene. The CDR3 is 12 amino acids. J gave up 7 bases and V 6 bases, and 5 bases lay outside the gene matches. CDR3 loop: CASRDRAREQYF. CDR3 DNA: TGTGCCAGCAGGGACAGGGCGAGGGAGCAGTACTTC.

This clone appeared a single time. The gene calls are TRBV28 and TRBJ2-7; 7 bases agree with TRBD1. The CDR3 has 13 amino acids. Unmatched junction bases numbered 5, after V lost 6 bases and J lost 3 bases. Germline CDR1 and CDR2: MDHEN and SYDVKM. DNA of the CDR3: TGTGCCAGCAGCAAGGGGGCTGTCTACGAGCAGTACTTC. This encodes CASSKGAVYEQYF.

V usage is TRBV18 and J usage is TRBJ2-3; TRBD1 is a possible D gene (6 bases). Germline CDR1 and CDR2: KGHSH and LQKENI. Trimming took 5 bases from V and 1 from J, leaving 19 bases between them. CDR3 length: 17 amino acids. The CDR3 protein is CASSAKDRIRGTDTQYF. For the CDR3, the DNA is TGTGCCAGCTCAGCCAAGGACAGAATTCGGGGCACAGATACGCAGTATTTT.

The J gene is TRBJ1-1, the V gene TRBV19, with D possibly matching TRBD1 (5 bases). Germline assignment: CDR1 LNHDA and CDR2 SQIVND (reference sequence). V was cut by 4 bases and J by 0 bases, with 12 bases left in between. This CDR3 region has 15 residues. CDR3 bases: TGTGCCAGTAGTAAACGACAGACTCTGAACACTGAAGCTTTCTTT. Amino acids: CASSKRQTLNTEAFF.